A selection of T cell receptor beta chains follows, all from one sample in a study of T cells in localized non-small cell lung cancer. Only in-frame clones appear in the TCRdb table, and some are missing; sequencing was by immunoSEQ multiplex PCR. The sample holds 25,000 to 35,000 clones, around 90% seen once. The sequences come from peripheral blood, collected before any cancer treatment. The receptor set was obtained from an older female donor with stage III squamous cell lung carcinoma. Both conserved end residues are part of each CDR3. The order of the fields is clone size, V gene, J gene, D gene, CDR3 protein, CDR3 DNA. D genes are given only for firm matches. Clone size, where shown, is once, few, many, or a class for clones that have expanded.

clone size: -
V gene: TRBV5-1
J gene: TRBJ2-7
D gene: -
CDR3 protein: CASSRDSSSYEQYF
CDR3 DNA: TGCGCCAGCAGCCGGGACTCGAGCTCCTACGAGCAGTACTTC

clone size: -
V gene: TRBV5-1
J gene: TRBJ2-2
D gene: -
CDR3 protein: CASSLASSNTGELFF
CDR3 DNA: TGCGCCAGCAGCTTGGCCAGTTCGAACACCGGGGAGCTGTTTTTT

clone size: -
V gene: TRBV5-4
J gene: TRBJ2-2
D gene: -
CDR3 protein: CASSLESGELFF
CDR3 DNA: TGTGCCAGCAGCTTGGAATCCGGGGAGCTGTTTTTT

clone size: -
V gene: TRBV7-9
J gene: TRBJ2-1
D gene: -
CDR3 protein: CASSLQGYNEQFF
CDR3 DNA: TGTGCCAGCAGCTTACAGGGTTACAATGAGCAGTTCTTC

clone size: -
V gene: TRBV28
J gene: TRBJ1-2
D gene: -
CDR3 protein: CASISQNTYYGYTF
CDR3 DNA: TGTGCCAGTATTTCCCAGAACACCTACTATGGCTACACCTTC

clone size: large
V gene: TRBV7-9
J gene: TRBJ1-2
D gene: -
CDR3 protein: CASSLETYGYTF
CDR3 DNA: TGTGCCAGCAGCTTAGAGACATATGGCTACACCTTC

clone size: -
V gene: TRBV7-3
J gene: TRBJ2-1
D gene: -
CDR3 protein: CASSLIAGSYNEQFF
CDR3 DNA: TGTGCCAGCAGCTTAATTGCGGGCTCCTACAATGAGCAGTTCTTC

clone size: -
V gene: TRBV5-1
J gene: TRBJ1-6
D gene: -
CDR3 protein: CASSPQGHDSPLHF
CDR3 DNA: TGCGCCAGCAGTCCGCAGGGTCATGATTCACCCCTCCACTTT

clone size: -
V gene: TRBV9
J gene: TRBJ2-5
D gene: -
CDR3 protein: CASSVGVWAGETQYF
CDR3 DNA: TGTGCCAGCAGCGTAGGTGTGTGGGCCGGAGAGACCCAGTACTTC

clone size: -
V gene: TRBV5-4
J gene: TRBJ2-1
D gene: TRBD2
CDR3 protein: CASSPSGSADEQFF
CDR3 DNA: TGTGCCAGCAGCCCTAGCGGGAGCGCCGATGAGCAGTTCTTC

clone size: few
V gene: TRBV11-2
J gene: TRBJ2-2
D gene: -
CDR3 protein: CASSLAVNTGELFF
CDR3 DNA: TGTGCCAGCAGCTTAGCGGTGAACACCGGGGAGCTGTTTTTT

clone size: -
V gene: TRBV28
J gene: TRBJ1-2
D gene: TRBD1
CDR3 protein: CASSRITIQGADYGYTF
CDR3 DNA: TGTGCCAGCAGCCGTATAACAATTCAGGGGGCCGACTATGGCTACACCTTC

clone size: few
V gene: TRBV27
J gene: TRBJ1-3
D gene: TRBD1
CDR3 protein: CASSLTPGGSGNTIYF
CDR3 DNA: TGTGCCAGCAGTTTAACCCCAGGGGGGTCTGGAAACACCATATATTTT

clone size: once
V gene: TRBV7-9
J gene: TRBJ2-7
D gene: TRBD2
CDR3 protein: CASSLAPAGGPYEQYF
CDR3 DNA: TGTGCCAGCAGCTTAGCCCCAGCGGGAGGGCCCTACGAGCAGTACTTC

clone size: -
V gene: TRBV2
J gene: TRBJ2-1
D gene: TRBD2
CDR3 protein: CASSVAGEDNEQFF
CDR3 DNA: TGTGCCAGCAGTGTGGCGGGGGAGGACAATGAGCAGTTCTTC

clone size: -
V gene: TRBV28
J gene: TRBJ1-2
D gene: TRBD1
CDR3 protein: CASSAEGAPVRGYTF
CDR3 DNA: TGTGCCAGCAGTGCAGAGGGGGCGCCGGTCCGCGGCTACACCTTC

clone size: -
V gene: TRBV5-1
J gene: TRBJ1-1
D gene: -
CDR3 protein: CASSHKTGRSTEAFF
CDR3 DNA: TGCGCCAGCAGCCACAAAACGGGAAGGAGCACTGAAGCTTTCTTT

clone size: -
V gene: TRBV9
J gene: TRBJ2-5
D gene: TRBD1
CDR3 protein: CASSDGDRGRGTQYF
CDR3 DNA: TGTGCCAGCAGCGATGGGGACAGGGGGAGGGGGACCCAGTACTTC

clone size: -
V gene: TRBV28
J gene: TRBJ2-6
D gene: TRBD2
CDR3 protein: CASSPRGGAGANVLTF
CDR3 DNA: TGTGCCAGCAGTCCGCGCGGGGGTGCTGGGGCCAACGTCCTGACTTTC

clone size: -
V gene: TRBV6-6
J gene: TRBJ2-1
D gene: TRBD2
CDR3 protein: CASIAPGLAFEQFF
CDR3 DNA: TGTGCCAGCATCGCACCGGGACTAGCGTTTGAGCAGTTCTTC

clone size: once
V gene: TRBV29-1
J gene: TRBJ1-2
D gene: TRBD1
CDR3 protein: CSVEFGRGPANYGYTF
CDR3 DNA: TGCAGCGTTGAGTTCGGCAGGGGGCCAGCTAACTATGGCTACACCTTC

clone size: once
V gene: TRBV7-9
J gene: TRBJ2-2
D gene: -
CDR3 protein: CASSLASTSRGELFF
CDR3 DNA: TGTGCCAGCAGCTTAGCTTCAACTAGTCGCGGGGAGCTGTTTTTT

clone size: few
V gene: TRBV7-2
J gene: TRBJ1-4
D gene: TRBD1
CDR3 protein: CASSTDRATNEKLFF
CDR3 DNA: TGTGCCAGCAGCACTGACAGGGCAACTAATGAAAAACTGTTTTTT

clone size: -
V gene: TRBV27
J gene: TRBJ1-5
D gene: TRBD1
CDR3 protein: CASSPDRGGNNQPQHF
CDR3 DNA: TGTGCCAGCAGTCCTGACAGGGGAGGGAACAATCAGCCCCAGCATTTT

clone size: -
V gene: TRBV28
J gene: TRBJ2-7
D gene: TRBD2
CDR3 protein: CASTRAGGPYEQYF
CDR3 DNA: TGTGCCAGCACCCGAGCGGGAGGGCCATACGAGCAGTACTTC

clone size: -
V gene: TRBV7-6
J gene: TRBJ2-1
D gene: TRBD1
CDR3 protein: CASSSGQGFVNEQFF
CDR3 DNA: TGTGCCAGCAGCTCTGGACAGGGGTTTGTTAATGAGCAGTTCTTC

clone size: once
V gene: TRBV27
J gene: TRBJ1-2
D gene: -
CDR3 protein: CASSLIGGPYGYTF
CDR3 DNA: TGTGCCAGCAGTTTAATAGGGGGGCCCTATGGCTACACCTTC

clone size: -
V gene: TRBV27
J gene: TRBJ1-1
D gene: TRBD1
CDR3 protein: CASSLSLTGTNTEAFF
CDR3 DNA: TGTGCCAGCAGTTTATCCCTGACAGGGACGAACACTGAAGCTTTCTTT

clone size: -
V gene: TRBV5-1
J gene: TRBJ2-3
D gene: -
CDR3 protein: CASSLVATDTQYF
CDR3 DNA: TGCGCCAGCAGCTTGGTAGCCACAGATACGCAGTATTTT

clone size: -
V gene: TRBV5-4
J gene: TRBJ1-2
D gene: -
CDR3 protein: CASSFEGVRGYTF
CDR3 DNA: TGTGCCAGCAGCTTCGAGGGGGTCCGCGGCTACACCTTC

clone size: -
V gene: TRBV7-9
J gene: TRBJ1-4
D gene: -
CDR3 protein: CASTAAAATNEKLFF
CDR3 DNA: TGTGCCAGCACCGCGGCAGCTGCAACTAATGAAAAACTGTTTTTT